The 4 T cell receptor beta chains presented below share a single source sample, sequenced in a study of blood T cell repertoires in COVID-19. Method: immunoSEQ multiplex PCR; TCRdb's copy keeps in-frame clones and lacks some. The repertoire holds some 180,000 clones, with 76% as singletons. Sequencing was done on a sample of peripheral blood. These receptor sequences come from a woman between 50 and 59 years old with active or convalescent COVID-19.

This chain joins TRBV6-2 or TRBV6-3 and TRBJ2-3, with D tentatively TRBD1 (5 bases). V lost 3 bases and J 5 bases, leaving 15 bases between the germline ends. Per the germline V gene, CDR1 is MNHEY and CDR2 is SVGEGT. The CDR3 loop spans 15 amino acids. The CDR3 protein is CASSYGSTRGDTQYF. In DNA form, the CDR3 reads TGTGCCAGCAGTTATGGTAGCACAAGGGGAGATACGCAGTATTTT.

CDR3 amino acids: CASSPRGSPQHF. DNA of the CDR3: TGTGCCAGCAGCCCCCGGGGGAGTCCCCAGCATTTT. V usage is TRBV7-2 and J usage is TRBJ1-5; D perhaps matches TRBD1 (5 bases). Germline CDR1 is SGHTA and CDR2 is FQGNSA. CDR3 length equals 12 residues. Trimming cost V 5 bases and J 10 bases, with 12 bases left between them.

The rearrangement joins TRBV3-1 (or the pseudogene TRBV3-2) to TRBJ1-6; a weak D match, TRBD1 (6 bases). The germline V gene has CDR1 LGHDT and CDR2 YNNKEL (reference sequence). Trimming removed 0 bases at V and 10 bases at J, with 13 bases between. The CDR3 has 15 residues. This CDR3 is CASSQDNTGSSPLHF. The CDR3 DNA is TGTGCCAGCAGCCAAGATAACACAGGGTCGTCACCCCTCCACTTT.

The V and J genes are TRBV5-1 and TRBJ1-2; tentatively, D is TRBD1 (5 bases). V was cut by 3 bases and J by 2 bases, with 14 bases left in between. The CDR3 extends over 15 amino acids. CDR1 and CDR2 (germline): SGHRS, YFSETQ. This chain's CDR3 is CASSWGDGKNYGYTF. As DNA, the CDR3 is TGCGCCAGCAGCTGGGGGGACGGAAAAAACTATGGCTACACCTTC.